The 25 T cell receptor beta chains below all came from one sample that was sequenced in a study of T-cell reconstitution after alpha-beta-depleted transplantation in children (TCRdb year 2016). Receptors were amplified or captured by PCR. This sample was sequenced with an Illumina HiSeq 2500. TCR libraries were prepared with molecular barcoding, using unique molecular identifiers to normalize TCRbeta repertoire quantification. Clones were called with MiXCR by TCRdb after fastp trimmed the public reads at Q25, and only in-frame beta chains were retained. Entries are consolidated by CDR3 protein sequence, retaining the most common genes and DNA. The sample has some 490,000 distinct CDR3 sequences on record, around 13% of them singletons. The leading ten clones occupy about 5.6% of the sample. The sample in question was PBMCs from the stem cell graft donor, obtained from the stem cell graft. The receptors derive from a human donor who donated a stem cell graft to a child with combined immunodeficiency.

This clonotype was seen many times. The chain has TRBV4-3 and TRBJ2-5, with 7 positions matching TRBD2. V trimming: 1 base; J trimming: 3 bases; junction bases outside the gene matches: 5. Germline assignment: CDR1 LGHNA and CDR2 YSLEER. CDR3 length: 15 amino acids. The CDR3 reads CASSQVGGVEETQYF. DNA of the CDR3: TGCGCCAGCAGCCAAGTGGGGGGGGTAGAAGAGACCCAGTACTTC.

This clonotype turned up a few times. The V gene is TRBV2, the J gene TRBJ1-1; D perhaps matches TRBD1 (6 bases). Trimming left V 8 bases short and J 8 bases short, with 21 bases between. Germline CDR1 reads SNHLY; CDR2 reads FYNNEI. The CDR3 totals 14 residues. CDR3 residues: CASFTQGERQEAFF. CDR3 in DNA: TGTGCCAGCTTTACACAGGGCGAGAGACAGGAAGCTTTCTTT.

This clonotype turned up a few times. The chain employs TRBV3-1 and TRBJ2-1; 10 bases align to TRBD2. V shed 4 bases, J shed 0 bases, and the junction held 21 bases outside the gene matches. Germline CDR1 is LGHDT and CDR2 is YNNKEL (reference sequence). The CDR3 consists of 22 residues. The CDR3 loop is CASSPIGRTSGPPRGSYNEQFF. CDR3 coding DNA: TGTGCCAGCAGCCCTATAGGTCGGACTAGCGGACCCCCCCGGGGCTCCTACAATGAGCAGTTCTTC.

This clonotype was seen a handful of times. This rearrangement joins TRBV29-1 to TRBJ1-2, with D tentatively TRBD1 (5 bases). The CDR3 has 14 residues. Germline V gives CDR1 SQVTM, CDR2 ANQGSEA. V gave up 4 bases and J gave up 4 bases, with 16 bases separating them. The CDR3 DNA sequence: TGCAGCGTTGCGGCTAGCTACAGGTCCTATGGCTACACCTTC. It is translated as CSVAASYRSYGYTF.

This clonotype has at least ten counts. CDR3 protein: CASVSALSQETQYF. Here the CDR3 DNA reads TGTGCCAGCGTCAGTGCTTTATCCCAAGAGACCCAGTACTTC. The chain links TRBV2 to TRBJ2-5; D unresolved. The length of the CDR3 is 14 residues. Germline lookup yields CDR1 SNHLY and CDR2 FYNNEI. The V end was cut by 8 bases, the J end by 1 base, with 14 bases between. The complete variable domain, with remaining parts taken from reference TRBV2 and TRBJ2-5, reads EPEVTQTPSHQVTQMGQEVILRCVPISNHLYFYWYRQILGQKVEFLVSFYNNEISEKSEIFDDQFSVERPDGSNFTLKIRSTKLEDSAMYFCASVSALSQETQYFGPGTRLLVL.

This clonotype was seen at least ten times. V usage is TRBV12-3 or TRBV12-4 and J usage is TRBJ2-1, with 8 bases matching TRBD1. V was pared by 6 bases and J by 5 bases, with 12 bases of the junction left unmatched. This CDR3 region has 16 residues. DNA of the CDR3: TGTGCCAGCAGCAACCCGACGGGACAGGCAAACAATGAGCAGTTCTTC. It is translated as CASSNPTGQANNEQFF.

A few counts support this clonotype. The gene calls are TRBV30 and TRBJ2-1; D unresolved. The CDR3 has 14 residues. Germline V gene lookup returns CDR1 GTSNPN and CDR2 SVGIG (reference sequence). Trimming cost V 3 bases and J 2 bases, with 11 bases left between them. The CDR3 nucleotides are TGTGCCTGGAGCGATCCCTGGGCCTACAATGAGCAGTTCTTC. Residues: CAWSDPWAYNEQFF.

This clonotype was seen many times. This chain joins TRBV6-2 or TRBV6-3 and TRBJ2-1; 10 bases align to TRBD2. The CDR3 loop spans 18 amino acids. Germline lookup yields CDR1 MNHEY and CDR2 SVGEGT. J gave up 0 bases and V 4 bases, and 9 bases lay outside the gene matches. CDR3 sequence reads: CASSFRRTSGFSYNEQFF. Here the CDR3 DNA reads TGTGCCAGCAGTTTTAGAAGGACTAGCGGTTTCTCCTACAATGAGCAGTTCTTC.

Concerning this clonotype itself: At one of its ends the junction is not consistent with the germline gene, which may arise from a read error. This chain joins TRBV7-3 and TRBJ2-2, with D perhaps matching TRBD1 or TRBD2 (5 bases each). This CDR3 has 16 residues. CDR1 is SGHTA and CDR2 is FQGTGA in the germline V gene. The CDR3 region is CASRFLGATNPGELFF. The CDR3 coding sequence is TGTGCCAGCAGATTCCTCGGGGCGACGAACCCCGGGGAGCTGTTTTTT.

DNA for the CDR3: TGTGCCAGCAGCCAAGATGGCGGGGGGGCGACAGATACGCAGTATTTT. Its protein product is CASSQDGGGATDTQYF. This chain connects TRBV3-1 to TRBJ2-3; 9 nucleotides agree with TRBD2. Losses at the gene ends were 0 bases for V and 3 bases for J; bases not matched to a gene: 4. Germline CDR1 LGHDT, CDR2 YNNKEL (reference sequence). The CDR3 spans 16 residues.

This clonotype turned up a few times. V and J are TRBV4-1 and TRBJ2-7; possibly TRBD1 for D (6 bases). The CDR3 contains 16 residues. Deletions cut 2 bases from V and 0 bases from J, with 14 bases between. Germline CDR1 and CDR2: MGHRA and YSYEKL. The CDR3 nucleotides are TGCGCCAGCAGCCAATCCCCCGGACAGAGCTCCTACGAGCAGTACTTC. Translation gives CASSQSPGQSSYEQYF.

This clonotype was seen more than once but under ten times. V and J are TRBV27 and TRBJ2-3; D is possibly TRBD2 (6 bases). The CDR3 has 14 residues. Between the trimmed V and J ends, which lost 1 base and 6 bases, there was a span of 11 bases. Germline values: CDR1 MNHEY, CDR2 SMNVEV (reference sequence). The CDR3 bases are TGTGCCAGCAGTTTATGGGGGGACCGGGATACGCAGTATTTT. This codes for CASSLWGDRDTQYF.

V is TRBV20-1 and J is TRBJ1-2; 9 bases agree with TRBD1. This CDR3 region has 16 residues. V shed 6 bases and J 0 bases; nucleotides not matched to a gene: 11. Looked up from germline, CDR1 is DFQATT and CDR2 is SNEGSKA (reference sequence). The CDR3 sequence is CSARPGQGLSNYGYTF. DNA of the CDR3: TGCAGTGCCCGACCGGGACAGGGTTTGTCTAACTATGGCTACACCTTC.

This clonotype was found a few times. This rearrangement joins TRBV25-1 to TRBJ2-2, with unresolved D. Trimming stripped 0 bases from V and 2 bases from J, with 13 bases between. Germline V gene sequence: CDR1 MGHDK, CDR2 SYGVNS. This CDR3 has 17 amino acids. The CDR3 sequence is CASSEYPDLKNTGELFF. The DNA for the CDR3 is TGTGCCAGCAGTGAATATCCGGACCTGAAAAACACCGGGGAGCTGTTTTTT.

This clonotype has a count of ten or more. The rearrangement uses TRBV7-2 and TRBJ1-2, with D perhaps matching TRBD1 (6 bases). Deletions cut 4 bases from V and 8 bases from J, with 17 bases between. Germline V gene lookup returns CDR1 SGHTA and CDR2 FQGNSA. The CDR3 sequence is 14 residues long. CDR3 DNA sequence: TGTGCCAGCAGCTCAATCACAGGGTTTGGAGGCTACACCTTC. Translating it yields CASSSITGFGGYTF.

This chain connects TRBV7-2 to TRBJ1-5; no definite D call. The CDR3 runs 17 residues. Trimming removed 4 bases from V and 2 bases from J, with 18 bases in between. Germline loops: CDR1 SGHTA, CDR2 FQGNSA. CDR3 region: CASSSTGWGGGNQPQHF. In DNA, the CDR3 is TGTGCCAGCAGCTCAACGGGGTGGGGAGGCGGCAATCAGCCCCAGCATTTT.

This clonotype was found many times. The chain uses TRBV10-2 and TRBJ2-3; 9 nucleotides line up with TRBD2. The V gene end was trimmed by 8 bases and the J gene end by 4 bases; junction bases not matched to a gene: 7. Looked up from germline, CDR1 is WSHSY and CDR2 is SAAADI. This CDR3 is built from 14 residues. This CDR3 is CASLSSGEPDTQYF. For the CDR3, the DNA is TGCGCCAGCCTATCTAGCGGGGAGCCAGATACGCAGTATTTT.

The chain uses TRBV6-1 and TRBJ1-5, with 7 nucleotides matching TRBD1. The V segment lost 6 bases and the J segment 1 base; nucleotides outside the gene matches: 6. The CDR3 sequence is 15 residues long. Germline CDR1 is MNHNS and CDR2 is SASEGT. CDR3 amino acids: CASSRQGPSNQPQHF. CDR3 sequence (DNA): TGTGCCAGCAGCCGACAGGGCCCAAGCAATCAGCCCCAGCATTTT.

The table lists this clonotype with a few counts. In DNA, the CDR3 is TGTGCCAGCAGTAGCCTTGTCAGCCAAGAGACCCAGTACTTC. Translation gives CASSSLVSQETQYF. The chain employs TRBV6-2 or TRBV6-3 and TRBJ2-5; D is undetermined. CDR1 is MNHEY and CDR2 is SVGEGT in the germline V gene. CDR3 length: 14 residues. Trimming shortened V by 5 bases and J by 1 base, and 11 bases separated the two germline ends.

The rearrangement joins TRBV19 to TRBJ2-3; 9 nucleotides agree with TRBD2. The length of the CDR3 is 14 residues. The V segment lost 7 bases and the J segment 1 base; nucleotides outside the gene matches: 3. Looked up from germline, CDR1 is LNHDA and CDR2 is SQIVND (reference sequence). The DNA of the CDR3 is TGTGCCAGTACAGCGGGAGGCGGCACAGATACGCAGTATTTT. This codes for CASTAGGGTDTQYF.

The rearrangement uses TRBV12-3 or TRBV12-4 and TRBJ2-5, with D possibly matching TRBD1 (5 bases). The CDR3 covers 15 residues. V lost 3 bases to trimming and J lost 4 bases, with 15 bases between them. CDR3 protein: CASSLGVGQAETQYF. The CDR3 coding sequence is TGTGCCAGCAGTTTGGGTGTGGGGCAGGCAGAGACCCAGTACTTC.

Many counts were recorded for this clonotype. A junction boundary mismatches the germline segment, possibly from a read error. The J gene is TRBJ2-2, the V gene TRBV7-2; D remains ambiguous. CDR1 SGHTA and CDR2 FQGNSA come from the germline V gene. CDR3 length: 14 amino acids. CDR3 coding DNA: TGTGCCAGCAGCTTTCAGCCGAAAACCGGGGAGCTGTTTTTT. Amino acids: CASSFQPKTGELFF.

This clonotype appeared a few times. This rearrangement joins TRBV30 to TRBJ2-3; D unresolved. The CDR3 is made up of 12 amino acids. The V gene's germline CDR1 is GTSNPN and CDR2 SVGIG (reference sequence). Trimming cost V 2 bases and J 4 bases, with 7 bases left between them. Written as DNA, the CDR3 is TGTGCCTGGAGTATGAGGTCAGATACGCAGTATTTT. Its translation: CAWSMRSDTQYF.

This clonotype showed up just a few times. Compared with germline, one end of the junction differs, possibly owing to a read error. The chain uses TRBV11-2 and TRBJ2-7; TRBD1 matches 8 bases. The CDR3 contains 13 residues. Germline-derived CDR1 and CDR2 are SGHAT and FQNNGV. CDR3 region: CASSLDRGVEQYF. As DNA, the CDR3 is TGTGCCAGCAGCCTAGACAGGGGAGTGGAGCAGTACTTC.

This clonotype was seen a handful of times. The chain joins TRBV30 to TRBJ1-6; D remains ambiguous. V lost 0 bases and J 8 bases, leaving 8 bases between the germline ends. The CDR3 has 13 residues. The germline CDR1 and CDR2 sequences are GTSNPN and SVGIG (reference sequence). The chain's CDR3 is CAWSVQRDSPLHF. The CDR3 DNA reads as TGTGCCTGGAGTGTACAGAGGGATTCACCCCTCCACTTT.